This T cell receptor (beta chain) was found in a study of T-cell reconstitution after alpha-beta-depleted transplantation in children. This clonotype was seen a handful of times. V was cut by 3 bases and J by 2 bases, with 8 bases left in between. The CDR3 consists of 12 residues. Germline CDR1 and CDR2: SQVTM and ANQGSEA. Preparing the TCRbeta library involved the use of unique molecular identifiers. MiXCR, run by TCRdb on the PCR reads, gives a single entry per CDR3 protein. The data show over 300,000 distinct CDR3 sequences, with 10% seen just once and about 2.3% held by the top ten. The source material was PBMCs from the stem cell graft donor, sampled from the stem cell graft. The chain is built from TRBV29-1 and TRBJ2-7, with D perhaps TRBD2 (5 bases). This sequence originates from a human donor who donated a stem cell graft to a child with acute lymphoblastic leukemia. The CDR3 reads CSVDSDPYEQYF. The DNA of the CDR3 is TGCAGCGTTGATAGCGACCCCTACGAGCAGTACTTC.